Listed below are T cell receptor beta chains from one sample, sequenced in a study of OX40 agonist ivuxolimab in advanced cancers. Profiling relied on immunoSEQ multiplex PCR, and the TCRdb table lists in-frame clones only, not all of them. The table has approximately 69,000 clones, 85% to 90% seen once. Source: CD4+ or CD8+ T cells sorted from blood, taken in a trial of the OX40 agonist ivuxolimab. These receptors were obtained from an adult with an advanced solid tumor such as melanoma, head and neck, liver or kidney cancer. Both conserved end residues are part of each CDR3.

NA TRBV10-3 15 CAIRPSGTQTYEQYF
TRBJ1-2 TRBV6-6 14 CASSPTGGAYGYTF
TRBJ1-2 TRBV9 15 CASSVGTSQDYGYTF
TRBJ2-2 TRBV19 15 CASSTDRGLVGELFF
TRBJ2-3 TRBV29-1 12 CSVGTGRDTQYF
TRBJ2-2 TRBV10-3 14 CAISGGQGKGELFF
TRBJ2-5 TRBV30 12 CAWGQNQETQYF
TRBJ1-2 TRBV18 12 CASSPDDYGYTF
TRBJ1-1 TRBV28 13 CASTPPRTVEAFF
TRBJ2-3 TRBV7-2 17 CASAAGGAGGSADTQYF
TRBJ1-1 TRBV14 15 CASTYSRGPGTEAFF
TRBJ1-3 TRBV7-8 16 CASSLALRFSGNTIYF
TRBJ2-5 TRBV4-2 14 CASSQGLRGETQYF
TRBJ2-7 TRBV5-4 12 CASSWGVNEQCF
TRBJ2-6 TRBV18 14 CASSWLSGANVLTF
TRBJ2-5 TRBV7-7 13 CAVERTGQETQYF
TRBJ2-7 TRBV7-6 14 CASSRTGAEGEQYF
TRBJ2-3 TRBV4-2 15 CASSQDAARTDTQYF
TRBJ1-2 TRBV14 15 CASSQNRGVDYGYTF
TRBJ2-3 TRBV5-1 14 CASSLGQNTDTQYF
TRBJ1-3 TRBV6-1 16 CASSEGSGASGNTIYF
TRBJ1-4 TRBV28 14 CASSGRPDNEKLFF
TRBJ1-5 TRBV6-1 13 CASSVGGNQPQHF
TRBJ2-7 TRBV25-1 13 CASSRLGSYEQYF
TRBJ2-7 TRBV10-3 13 CAINVDVRYEQYF
TRBJ2-1 TRBV19 17 CASSILPTSGPYNEQFF
TRBJ2-7 TRBV5-1 15 CASSPTSGASYEQYF
TRBJ1-6 TRBV7-8 14 CASSLVPANSPLHF
TRBJ2-2 TRBV11-3 17 CASSRLAGGYNTGELFF
TRBJ1-3 TRBV11-3 15 CASSARGLGGNTIYF
TRBJ2-2 TRBV6-6 15 CASSYGGDLAGELFF
TRBJ1-1 TRBV6-1 13 CASSDNRDAEAFF
TRBJ2-1 TRBV2 14 CASSGPGGQEPQFF
TRBJ1-2 TRBV15 14 CATSSMTGGYGYTF